Below are 23 T cell receptor beta chains sequenced from a single sample in a study of blood T cells in healthy people across ages. A second PCR, run for roughly 7 to 11 cycles, used a sample-barcoded 5' primer plus a J-beta primer mix. TCRdb fed the 5' RACE reads into MiXCR, producing one record per CDR3 protein. The sample carries hundreds of thousands of distinct CDR3 sequences, about 30% recorded once. Sequenced: blood. These TCRs come from a woman aged 80 or over in good health.

This sequence joins TRBV24-1 and TRBJ2-1; TRBD2 agrees at 11 bases. Trimming at V came to 3 bases and at J to 4 bases, leaving 4 bases not matched to a gene. Germline V gene data show CDR1 as KGHDR and CDR2 as SFDVKD. The CDR3 extends over 16 amino acids. DNA for the CDR3: TGTGCCACCAGTGATGGGACTAGCGGCTTGTACAATGAGCAGTTCTTC. It is translated as CATSDGTSGLYNEQFF.

The chain uses TRBV12-3 or TRBV12-4 and TRBJ1-2; 8 bases map to TRBD1. After removal of 4 bases from V and 3 bases from J, the junction contained 7 bases not matched to a gene. The CDR3 length is 15 residues. The CDR3 region is CASSSWTGKDYGYTF. The DNA for the CDR3 is TGTGCCAGCAGTTCCTGGACAGGGAAGGACTATGGCTACACCTTC.

This clonotype was seen a handful of times. The J gene is TRBJ1-6, the V gene TRBV12-3 or TRBV12-4, with D possibly TRBD1 on 5 matching bases. V lost 6 bases and J lost 9, with 15 bases in between. This CDR3 has 14 residues. CDR3 region: CASSQGVNGSPLHF. DNA of the CDR3: TGTGCCAGCAGCCAGGGCGTTAATGGTTCACCCCTCCACTTT.

The sample holds a few counts of this clonotype. The rearrangement links TRBV20-1 to TRBJ1-1; 8 bases agree with TRBD1. This CDR3 comprises 15 residues. Per the germline V gene, CDR1 is DFQATT and CDR2 is SNEGSKA (reference sequence). V lost 1 base and J lost 2; bases outside the gene matches: 6. CDR3 sequence: CSARAPDRVNTEAFF. CDR3 DNA: TGCAGTGCTAGAGCCCCGGACAGGGTTAACACTGAAGCTTTCTTT.

This clonotype was detected many times. The rearrangement links TRBV20-1 to TRBJ2-5, with D perhaps matching TRBD1 (5 bases). The length of the CDR3 is 14 residues. V was shortened by 6 bases and J by 0 bases, with 14 bases between the two germline ends. The germline CDR1 and CDR2 sequences are DFQATT and SNEGSKA (reference sequence). The CDR3 reads CSAGPSANQETQYF. In DNA form, the CDR3 reads TGCAGTGCGGGGCCCTCGGCTAACCAAGAGACCCAGTACTTC.

This clonotype was found many times. This chain connects TRBV6-1 to TRBJ2-5; 12 nucleotides align to TRBD2. V gave up 0 bases and J gave up 9 bases; unmatched junction bases: 5. The CDR3 runs to 15 residues. Per the germline V gene, CDR1 is MNHNS and CDR2 is SASEGT. CDR3 loop: CASSEAPSGGAPQYF. The CDR3 DNA is TGTGCCAGCAGTGAAGCGCCTAGCGGGGGGGCCCCCCAGTACTTC.

This chain joins TRBV12-3 or TRBV12-4 and TRBJ1-4; 7 bases match TRBD1. This CDR3 region has 15 residues. The V segment lost 1 base and the J segment 6 bases; nucleotides outside the gene matches: 5. CDR3 sequence: CASSLGGGGHEKLFF. Written as DNA, the CDR3 is TGTGCCAGCAGTTTAGGAGGGGGCGGTCATGAAAAACTGTTTTTT.

The chain combines TRBV7-8 with TRBJ1-5; maybe TRBD1 (6 bases). The V gene's germline CDR1 is SGHVS and CDR2 FQNEAQ. Trimming removed 1 base at V and 1 base at J, with 17 bases between. CDR3 size: 18 residues. In DNA, the CDR3 is TGTGCCAGCAGCTTAGGGGGGCCGGACAAGAGGAGCAATCAGCCCCAGCATTTT. It is translated as CASSLGGPDKRSNQPQHF.

This clonotype came up a few times. The chain joins TRBV7-8 to TRBJ2-6; D could derive from TRBD1 or TRBD2 (5 bases each). The CDR3 contains 18 residues. Trimming took 4 bases from V and 2 from J, leaving 18 bases between them. The V gene's germline CDR1 is SGHVS and CDR2 FQNEAQ. The CDR3 spells CASSSRGNRWTGANVLTF. In DNA, the CDR3 is TGTGCCAGCAGCTCCCGGGGAAACAGGTGGACTGGGGCCAACGTCCTGACTTTC.

Turning to this clonotype: It may be a read error: a sequence one base away is much more abundant. This chain uses TRBV6-6 with TRBJ1-2; possible D gene TRBD1, 6 bases. Germline V gives CDR1 MNHNY, CDR2 SVGAGI (reference sequence). The CDR3 has 15 amino acids. CDR3 DNA sequence: TGTGCCGGCAGGACAACGACAGGCGGCCACTATGGCTACACCTTC. Protein: CAGRTTTGGHYGYTF.

This clonotype has a single count. Possible read error: a much larger clone is one base away. The rearrangement uses TRBV27 and TRBJ2-1; D may be TRBD1 or TRBD2 (5 bases each). The better agreement between TRBJ2-7 and the DNA end casts doubt on the J call. Germline-derived CDR1 and CDR2 are MNHEY and SMNVEV (reference sequence). The CDR3 spans 15 residues. CDR3 sequence (DNA): TGTGCCACCCATGGCCGGGGCCCCACCTACAATGAGCAGTACTTC. It specifies CATHGRGPTYNEQYF.

J is TRBJ2-4 and V is TRBV6-5, with D perhaps TRBD2 (5 bases). Deletions cut 10 bases from V and 6 bases from J, with 16 bases between. Germline CDR1 is MNHEY and CDR2 is SVGAGI. CDR3 length: 13 amino acids. The CDR3 loop reads CAISRSRGNIQYF. CDR3 nucleotides: TGTGCCATATCCCGCAGCCGGGGAAACATTCAGTACTTC.

This clonotype has just one count. The gene calls are TRBV12-3 or TRBV12-4 and TRBJ1-2; possibly TRBD1 for D (5 bases). Trimming took off 3 bases at V and 6 bases at J, with 14 bases between the two ends. The CDR3 covers 14 residues. The CDR3 sequence is CASSLGRVLDGYTF. In DNA form, the CDR3 reads TGTGCCAGCAGTTTGGGCAGGGTGCTGGATGGCTACACCTTC.

The sample holds many counts of this clonotype. The V call is TRBV6-6, the J call TRBJ1-5; D not resolved. CDR1 is MNHNY, CDR2 SVGAGI, per germline (reference sequence). The CDR3 runs 17 residues. Trimming cost V 6 bases and J 1 base, with 19 bases left between them. CDR3 residues: CASSEPGRGLSNQPQHF. The CDR3 coding sequence is TGTGCCAGCAGCGAACCAGGACGCGGGTTAAGCAATCAGCCCCAGCATTTT.

This clonotype has at least ten counts. This rearrangement joins TRBV30 to TRBJ1-2, with unresolved D. Germline V gene sequence: CDR1 GTSNPN, CDR2 SVGIG (reference sequence). The CDR3 spans 13 residues. The germline V and J ends were trimmed by 5 bases and 4 bases, with 14 bases remaining between them. The CDR3: CAWETTSGYGYTF. The CDR3 coding sequence is TGTGCCTGGGAGACTACAAGCGGCTATGGCTACACCTTC. The full variable domain, its missing parts supplied by reference TRBV30 and TRBJ1-2, is SQTIHQWPATLVQPVGSPLSLECTVEGTSNPNLYWYRQAAGRGLQLLFYSVGIGQISSEVPQNLSASRPQDRQFILSSKKLLLSDSGFYLCAWETTSGYGYTFGSGTRLTVV.

This clonotype was seen a handful of times. The rearrangement links TRBV13 to TRBJ1-2, with TRBD1 identical over 8 bases. The CDR3 is 15 amino acids. V was pared by 6 bases and J by 1 base, with 7 bases of the junction left unmatched. Looked up from germline, CDR1 is PRHDT and CDR2 is FYEKMQ (reference sequence). This CDR3 reads CASSFLDRDNYGYTF. CDR3 in DNA: TGTGCCAGCAGTTTCCTGGACAGGGATAACTATGGCTACACCTTC.

The J gene is TRBJ2-1, the V gene TRBV7-6; 8 bases map to TRBD1. The CDR3 length is 15 residues. The trim removed 1 base at V and 16 bases at J, leaving 15 bases unmatched. In germline, CDR1 is SGHVS, CDR2 FNYEAQ. In nucleotides, the CDR3 is TGTGCCAGCAGCTTAGGCAGGGGGCCCTACAATGAGAAATTCTTC. This translates into CASSLGRGPYNEKFF. Complete variable domain (other parts from reference TRBV7-6 and TRBJ2-1): GAGVSQSPRYKVTKRGQDVALRCDPISGHVSLYWYRQALGQGPEFLTYFNYEAQQDKSGLPNDRFSAERPEGSISTLTIQRTEQRDSAMYRCASSLGRGPYNEKFFGPGTRLTVL.

Comment on this clonotype: This clone may be a read error of a much larger clone one base away. V and J are TRBV29-1 and TRBJ2-3; the D gene could be TRBD1 or TRBD2 (5 bases each). The V end lost 4 bases, the J end lost 8 bases, and 13 bases lay between the germline ends. CDR1 and CDR2 (germline): SQVTM, ANQGSEA. CDR3 size: 12 residues. In nucleotides, the CDR3 is TGCAGCGTTGTCCGGGGACCAGGTACGCAGTATTTT. Its protein is CSVVRGPGTQYF.

The chain joins TRBV7-6 to TRBJ1-2; a weak D match, TRBD1 (6 bases). From germline, CDR1 is SGHVS and CDR2 FNYEAQ. Deletions cut 7 bases from V and 7 bases from J, with 16 bases between. The CDR3 covers 13 residues. This CDR3 reads CASTFPGGGGYTF. CDR3 nucleotides: TGTGCCAGCACCTTCCCGGGAGGGGGTGGCTACACCTTC. Looking up the rest from reference TRBV7-6 and TRBJ1-2 gives the full variable domain: GAGVSQSPRYKVTKRGQDVALRCDPISGHVSLYWYRQALGQGPEFLTYFNYEAQQDKSGLPNDRFSAERPEGSISTLTIQRTEQRDSAMYRCASTFPGGGGYTFGSGTRLTVV.

This sequence joins TRBV6-6 and TRBJ1-1; D unresolved. Per germline, CDR1 MNHNY and CDR2 SVGAGI (reference sequence). Trimming shortened V by 6 bases and J by 3 bases, and 11 bases separated the two germline ends. The CDR3 sequence is 13 residues long. For the CDR3, the DNA is TGTGCCAGCAGGCTCGGGTCTCACACTGAAGCTTTCTTT. Translation gives CASRLGSHTEAFF.

This clonotype was found once. This may be a read error, as it is one base from a much larger clone. This sequence joins TRBV10-3 and TRBJ2-5; no clear D. This CDR3 has 14 amino acids. Trimming took off 4 bases at V and 2 bases at J, with 11 bases between the two ends. Germline-derived CDR1 and CDR2 are ENHRY and SYGVKD. CDR3 sequence: CAISVGRRQETQYF. CDR3 bases: TGTGCCATCAGTGTTGGGCGCAGGCAAGAGACCCAGTACTTC.

This clonotype was recorded a few times. The chain uses TRBV7-9 and TRBJ2-6, with D unclear. V was clipped by 5 bases and J by 7 bases, with 15 bases between them. The germline V gene encodes CDR1 SEHNR and CDR2 FQNEAQ (reference sequence). There are 15 residues in the CDR3. The CDR3 spells CASSHPPGSANVLTF. The CDR3 nucleotides read TGTGCCAGCAGCCATCCGCCGGGTTCCGCCAACGTCCTGACTTTC.

A word on this clonotype: It may be a read error: a sequence one base away is much more abundant. The chain combines TRBV7-2 with TRBJ2-7, with a tentative D call TRBD1 (5 bases). Germline CDR1 SGHTA, CDR2 FQGNSA. Trimming stripped 7 bases from V and 7 bases from J, with 20 bases between. The length of the CDR3 is 14 residues. The CDR3 reads CASTLGADYNEQYF. The CDR3, as DNA: TGTGCCAGCACCCTAGGGGCCGATTACAATGAGCAGTACTTC.